The sequence of this T cell receptor beta chain was determined in a study of blood T cell repertoires in COVID-19. Study information: Italy, Spain and the United States were the sources of the convalescent and acute COVID-19 samples. Nucleic acid was either cDNA or gDNA, and it came from T cells, B-cell-depleted T cells, or PBMCs.

Original analysis: Using reference gene primer amplification, nucleated cell counts were estimated. TCRdb's table, derived via immunoSEQ multiplex PCR, lists solely in-frame clones and lacks some. Clonal size and the V and J genes are those of that table, whereas D and trimming came from the DNA. Of some 250,000 clones in the sample, about nine tenths were seen once. This clone has just one count. The source of this sequence is a man aged 55 to 70 with acute or convalescent COVID-19. The sequencing input was peripheral blood.

CDR3 amino acids: CSVEGQDATNYGYTF. The CDR3 bases are TGCAGCGTTGAAGGACAGGATGCGACTAACTATGGCTACACCTTC. The rearrangement uses TRBV29-1 and TRBJ1-2; TRBD1 might be the D (6 bases). V was cut by 1 base and J by 0 bases, with 12 bases left in between. Per the germline V gene, CDR1 is SQVTM and CDR2 is ANQGSEA. This CDR3 spans 15 amino acids. Full variable domain (outside the CDR3, taken from reference TRBV29-1 and TRBJ1-2): SAVISQKPSRDICQRGTSLTIQCQVDSQVTMMFWYRQQPGQSLTLIATANQGSEATYESGFVIDKFPISRPNLTFSTLTVSNMSPEDSSIYLCSVEGQDATNYGYTFGSGTRLTVV.